These 2 T cell receptor beta chains were all obtained from the same sample, sequenced in a study of blood T cell repertoires in COVID-19. Data came from immunoSEQ multiplex PCR; TCRdb stores just in-frame clones and leaves some out. Seen here are about 110,000 clones, 75% to 90% observed once, and the top ten hold 18%. Material for sequencing was peripheral blood. The receptor source for this set is a woman aged 55-70 years with acute or convalescent COVID-19.

The chain employs TRBV4-3 and TRBJ2-1; 13 nucleotides align to TRBD2. The CDR3 loop spans 15 amino acids. Germline CDR1 reads LGHNA; CDR2 reads YSLEER. The V segment lost 3 bases and the J segment 8 bases; nucleotides outside the gene matches: 4. The CDR3 DNA reads as TGCGCCAGCAGCCAGGGACTAGCGGGACGGTATGAGCAGTTCTTC. Protein sequence: CASSQGLAGRYEQFF.

V gene TRBV7-9 combines with J gene TRBJ2-1; D perhaps matches TRBD2 (5 bases). Per germline, CDR1 SEHNR and CDR2 FQNEAQ (reference sequence). The CDR3 loop spans 14 amino acids. V was cut by 5 bases and J by 4 bases, with 12 bases left in between. The CDR3 loop reads CASSARTGYNEQFF. The CDR3, as DNA: TGTGCCAGCAGCGCTCGGACTGGGTACAATGAGCAGTTCTTC.